The 11 T cell receptor beta chains reported below all come from one sample, sequenced in a study of PD-1 blockade in classical Hodgkin lymphoma. Following autologous stem cell transplantation, relapse occurred in every patient, and exposure to brentuximab vedotin varied. The table came from immunoSEQ multiplex PCR; TCRdb's copy has only in-frame clones and leaves some out. This table has approximately 22,000 clones, 73% appearing once. Material: peripheral blood mononuclear cells (PBMCs), obtained before the second cycle of nivolumab. These TCRs come from a human donor with classical Hodgkin lymphoma.

The V and J genes are TRBV11-1 and TRBJ2-1; 12 nucleotides agree with TRBD2. Germline CDR1 SGHAT, CDR2 FQDESV (reference sequence). The V and J ends lost 5 bases and 7 bases, in that order; junction bases with no gene match: 9. The CDR3 has 16 amino acids. CDR3 in amino acids: CASSTRLAGVPNEQFF. CDR3 bases: TGTGCCAGCAGCACCAGACTAGCGGGAGTTCCAAATGAGCAGTTCTTC.

V gene TRBV2 combines with J gene TRBJ2-5; 10 bases are shared with TRBD2. Trimming removed 3 bases from V and 5 bases from J; junction bases left unmatched: 12. From germline, CDR1 is SNHLY and CDR2 FYNNEI. The CDR3 sequence is 17 residues long. The CDR3 is CASSDELAGEGYETQYF. The CDR3 bases are TGTGCCAGCAGTGACGAGCTAGCGGGAGAAGGATACGAGACCCAGTACTTC.

The chain combines TRBV5-1 with TRBJ2-1; 15 bases map to TRBD2. From germline, CDR1 is SGHRS and CDR2 YFSETQ. This CDR3 is 16 amino acids long. With V trimmed by 4 bases and J by 8 bases, 7 bases remained unmatched. DNA of the CDR3: TGCGCCAGCAGCCCGGGACTAGCGGGGGGAGGACATGAGCAGTTCTTC. Its translation: CASSPGLAGGGHEQFF.

The chain joins TRBV6-1 to TRBJ2-1, with TRBD2 matching 11 bases. The germline V gene has CDR1 MNHNS and CDR2 SASEGT. The trim removed 6 bases at V and 4 bases at J, leaving 5 bases unmatched. CDR3 length equals 15 residues. CDR3 amino acids: CASRNGTSGYNEQFF. The CDR3 region has the DNA TGTGCCAGCAGGAACGGGACTAGCGGTTACAATGAGCAGTTCTTC.

Only a few counts were recorded for this clone. The chain couples TRBV15 to TRBJ2-5; 10 bases agree with TRBD2. The CDR3 spans 15 residues. V shed 4 bases, J shed 1 base, and the junction held 3 bases outside the gene matches. Germline V gene lookup returns CDR1 LNHNV and CDR2 YYDKDF (reference sequence). The CDR3 bases are TGTGCCACCAGCAAAAGGACTAGCGGCCAAGAGACCCAGTACTTC. This gives the protein CATSKRTSGQETQYF.

The chain employs TRBV18 and TRBJ2-7; D is uncertain. Between the trimmed V and J ends, which lost 1 base and 5 bases, there was a span of 3 bases. Germline V gives CDR1 KGHSH, CDR2 LQKENI. The CDR3 is 11 residues long. This CDR3 is CASSPQDEQYF. The CDR3 coding sequence is TGTGCCAGCTCACCACAGGACGAGCAGTACTTC.

The chain uses TRBV6-1 and TRBJ2-7; the match to TRBD2 covers 7 bases. CDR1 MNHNS and CDR2 SASEGT come from the germline V gene. The CDR3 is made up of 13 amino acids. J lost 4 bases, V lost 4 bases, and 4 bases had no gene match. In DNA form, the CDR3 reads TGTGCCAGCAGTGTTGCGGGAGCTTACGAGCAGTACTTC. Its protein product is CASSVAGAYEQYF.

J is TRBJ2-2 and V is TRBV7-8; D possibly corresponds to TRBD2 (6 bases). The CDR3 totals 16 residues. V dropped 5 bases and J dropped 4 bases, with 17 bases sitting between them. From germline, CDR1 is SGHVS and CDR2 FQNEAQ. CDR3 bases: TGTGCCAGCAGCCTATCTAGCTCGCGGGGCACCGGGGAGCTGTTTTTT. It yields the protein CASSLSSSRGTGELFF. Drawing the rest from reference TRBV7-8 and TRBJ2-2, the complete variable domain is GAGVSQSPRYKVAKRGQDVALRCDPISGHVSLFWYQQALGQGPEFLTYFQNEAQLDKSGLPSDRFFAERPEGSVSTLKIQRTQQEDSAVYLCASSLSSSRGTGELFFGEGSRLTVL.

With regard to this clone: The junction departs from the called germline gene at one end, perhaps through a read error. V is TRBV7-8 and J is TRBJ2-7; D call uncertain. Germline V gene sequence: CDR1 SGHVS, CDR2 FQNEAQ. CDR3 size: 15 residues. For the CDR3, the DNA is TGTGCCAGCAGCATAGCATATGGACCAAGCTACGAGCAGTACTTC. This sequence encodes CASSIAYGPSYEQYF.

The rearrangement links TRBV7-9 to TRBJ1-2, with TRBD1 as a possible D gene (5 bases). CDR1 SEHNR and CDR2 FQNEAQ come from the germline V gene (reference sequence). The V and J ends lost 5 bases and 0 bases respectively, with 7 bases between them. This CDR3 has 13 amino acids. CDR3 in DNA: TGTGCCAGCAGCACAGGCACTAACTATGGCTACACCTTC. This sequence encodes CASSTGTNYGYTF.

The chain couples TRBV6-6 to TRBJ2-7; TRBD2 agrees at 8 bases. Per germline, CDR1 MNHNY and CDR2 SVGAGI (reference sequence). This CDR3 is built from 14 residues. The J segment lost 0 bases and the V segment lost 5 bases, leaving 3 bases of the junction unmatched. The CDR3 region is CASSPSGSSYEQYF. CDR3 nucleotides: TGTGCCAGCAGTCCGAGCGGGAGCTCCTACGAGCAGTACTTC.